The 17 T cell receptor beta chains presented below share a single source sample, sequenced in a study of cytomegalovirus exposure and HLA in healthy donors. This PCR relied on a set of 60 Vbeta primers and 13 Jbeta primers. The repertoire was sequenced with immunoSEQ multiplex PCR; TCRdb's copy has only in-frame clones and lacks some. The table shows 95,000 to 150,000 clones, with less than 85% occurring only once. The sequencing input was PBMCs. These receptors were collected from a man aged 18 to 29 in good health and CMV-seropositive.

This chain connects TRBV5-4 to TRBJ1-2; D unclear. Deletions cut 3 bases from V and 8 bases from J, with 14 bases between. The CDR3 contains 13 residues. CDR1 is SGHNT, CDR2 YYREEE, per germline (reference sequence). The CDR3 is CASSSTQAGGYTF. The CDR3 DNA is TGTGCCAGCAGCTCCACCCAAGCCGGGGGCTACACCTTC. The variable domain in full, completed from reference TRBV5-4 and TRBJ1-2, reads ETGVTQSPTHLIKTRGQQVTLRCSSQSGHNTVSWYQQALGQGPQFIFQYYREEENGRGNFPPRFSGLQFPNYSSELNVNALELDDSALYLCASSSTQAGGYTFGSGTRLTVV.

The chain carries TRBV5-8 and TRBJ2-2, with D maybe TRBD1 (6 bases). Germline CDR1 is SGHTS and CDR2 is YDEGEE. The CDR3 consists of 17 residues. V gave up 4 bases and J gave up 2 bases, with 18 bases separating them. CDR3 in DNA: TGTGCCAGCAGCCCTATGGTGAGGACAGTTAACACCGGGGAGCTGTTTTTT. It encodes CASSPMVRTVNTGELFF.

The chain carries TRBV5-1 and TRBJ1-5; tentatively, D is TRBD1 (5 bases). Per germline, CDR1 SGHRS and CDR2 YFSETQ. V was pared by 3 bases and J by 7 bases, with 11 bases between. The CDR3 runs to 13 residues. CDR3 coding DNA: TGCGCCAGCAGCTGGGGCACAGACCAGCCCCAGCATTTT. Its protein is CASSWGTDQPQHF.

V is TRBV11-2 and J is TRBJ1-2; D perhaps matches TRBD1 (6 bases). Trimming pared 4 bases from V and 4 bases from J, leaving 10 bases between. The germline V gene has CDR1 SGHAT and CDR2 FQNNGV. This CDR3 contains 13 residues. Written as DNA, the CDR3 is TGTGCCAGCAGCTCCGGGGGGGCCTATGGCTACACCTTC. Translation gives CASSSGGAYGYTF.

This chain uses TRBV11-1 with TRBJ2-3, with 9 positions matching TRBD2. The CDR3 runs 15 residues. From germline, CDR1 is SGHAT and CDR2 FQDESV (reference sequence). The V gene end was trimmed by 5 bases and the J gene end by 5 bases; junction bases not matched to a gene: 8. As DNA, the CDR3 is TGTGCCAGCAGCCGTGGCGGGGGGGTATTAGATACGCAGTATTTT. It translates to CASSRGGGVLDTQYF.

The CDR3 sequence is CASSSNRALQYF. CDR3 coding DNA: TGCGCCAGCAGCTCCAACAGGGCGTTACAGTACTTC. The chain uses TRBV5-1 and TRBJ2-7, with D possibly being TRBD1 (6 bases). Trimming stripped 3 bases from V and 10 bases from J, with 14 bases between. Per the germline V gene, CDR1 is SGHRS and CDR2 is YFSETQ. The CDR3 runs to 12 residues. The variable domain in full, completed from reference TRBV5-1 and TRBJ2-7, reads KAGVTQTPRYLIKTRGQQVTLSCSPISGHRSVSWYQQTPGQGLQFLFEYFSETQRNKGNFPGRFSGRQFSNSRSEMNVSTLELGDSALYLCASSSNRALQYFGPGTRLTVT.

This clone was found once. The chain has TRBV30 and TRBJ1-2; 9 nucleotides line up with TRBD1. The CDR3 extends over 14 amino acids. The germline V gene encodes CDR1 GTSNPN and CDR2 SVGIG (reference sequence). The J segment lost 4 bases and the V segment lost 1 base, leaving 4 bases of the junction unmatched. CDR3 in amino acids: CAWSARDRVYGYTF. The DNA for the CDR3 is TGTGCCTGGAGTGCAAGGGACAGGGTCTATGGCTACACCTTC.

This clone has a count of ten or more. The chain employs TRBV27 and TRBJ1-1, with unresolved D. The germline V and J ends were trimmed by 5 bases and 6 bases, with 10 bases remaining between them. This CDR3 contains 12 residues. Germline V gene lookup returns CDR1 MNHEY and CDR2 SMNVEV (reference sequence). This CDR3 is CASSLTGSEAFF. CDR3 nucleotide sequence: TGTGCCAGCAGTCTGACGGGTTCTGAAGCTTTCTTT.

This clone came up once. The chain employs TRBV5-4 and TRBJ2-3; perhaps TRBD2 as D (6 bases). V lost 0 bases, J lost 3 bases, and 8 bases lay in between. In germline, CDR1 is SGHNT, CDR2 YYREEE (reference sequence). This CDR3 is built from 14 residues. CDR3 coding DNA: TGTGCCAGCAGCTTGGGCCTAGCGACAGATACGCAGTATTTT. Translation gives CASSLGLATDTQYF. Together with reference TRBV5-4 and TRBJ2-3, the CDR3 gives the full variable domain: ETGVTQSPTHLIKTRGQQVTLRCSSQSGHNTVSWYQQALGQGPQFIFQYYREEENGRGNFPPRFSGLQFPNYSSELNVNALELDDSALYLCASSLGLATDTQYFGPGTRLTVL.

The genes are TRBV5-1 and TRBJ2-5; tentative D call: TRBD1 (6 bases). The CDR3 spans 15 residues. Trimming pared 5 bases from V and 1 base from J, leaving 15 bases between. Germline assignment: CDR1 SGHRS and CDR2 YFSETQ. CDR3 nucleotides: TGCGCCAGCAGATGGGGGCGAGGGCCCCAAGAGACCCAGTACTTC. Translated, it gives CASRWGRGPQETQYF. The full variable domain, its missing parts supplied by reference TRBV5-1 and TRBJ2-5, is KAGVTQTPRYLIKTRGQQVTLSCSPISGHRSVSWYQQTPGQGLQFLFEYFSETQRNKGNFPGRFSGRQFSNSRSEMNVSTLELGDSALYLCASRWGRGPQETQYFGPGTRLLVL.

The V gene is TRBV4-1, the J gene TRBJ1-4, with D perhaps matching TRBD1 (6 bases). Germline V gives CDR1 MGHRA, CDR2 YSYEKL. V shed 6 bases and J shed 6 bases, with 17 bases lying between them. The CDR3 covers 15 residues. The CDR3: CASRHVDRWDEKLFF. The CDR3 DNA reads TGCGCCAGCAGACACGTTGACAGGTGGGATGAAAAACTGTTTTTT.

The rearrangement joins TRBV11-3 to TRBJ2-7; D perhaps matches TRBD1 (5 bases). This CDR3 has 13 residues. The V and J ends lost 1 base and 2 bases respectively, with 6 bases between them. The germline V gene has CDR1 SGHNT and CDR2 YENEEA. DNA for the CDR3: TGTGCCAGCAGCTTAGGGACAACCTACGAGCAGTACTTC. Its translation: CASSLGTTYEQYF. The full variable domain, with the rest looked up from reference TRBV11-3 and TRBJ2-7, is EAGVVQSPRYKIIEKKQPVAFWCNPISGHNTLYWYLQNLGQGPELLIRYENEEAVDDSQLPKDRFSAERLKGVDSTLKIQPAELGDSAVYLCASSLGTTYEQYFGPGTRLTVT.

The chain uses TRBV14 and TRBJ1-1; 9 bases are a match to TRBD1. Germline values: CDR1 SGHDN, CDR2 FVKESK. V shed 4 bases, J shed 11 bases, and the junction held 8 bases outside the gene matches. The CDR3 has 13 amino acids. DNA of the CDR3: TGTGCCAGCAGCCCTTGGGGCGGGACAGGGGCTTTCTTT. The encoded protein is CASSPWGGTGAFF.

The V and J genes are TRBV10-3 and TRBJ1-2; 8 nucleotides line up with TRBD1. Germline CDR1 ENHRY, CDR2 SYGVKD. The ends lost 0 bases at V and 4 bases at J; junction bases unmatched: 4. The CDR3 is 15 amino acids. The CDR3 spells CAISESGTGGYGYTF. The CDR3 bases are TGTGCCATCAGTGAGTCGGGGACAGGCGGCTATGGCTACACCTTC.

The sample holds one count of this clone. The rearrangement uses TRBV9 and TRBJ1-1; TRBD1 aligns across 9 bases. Per the germline V gene, CDR1 is SGDLS and CDR2 is YYNGEE. The CDR3 runs 16 residues. V lost 3 bases, J lost 4 bases, and 10 bases stayed unmatched. CDR3 in DNA: TGTGCCAGCAGCGGGGACAGGGATACCCCGGGCACTGAAGCTTTCTTT. Amino acid sequence: CASSGDRDTPGTEAFF.

V and J are TRBV19 and TRBJ1-2; 9 bases are shared with TRBD1. V lost 4 bases, J lost 5 bases, and 2 bases stayed unmatched. Germline CDR1 reads LNHDA; CDR2 reads SQIVND (reference sequence). This CDR3 comprises 13 residues. CDR3 sequence (DNA): TGTGCCAGTAGTAATGGACAGGGGTATGGCTACACCTTC. Translating gives CASSNGQGYGYTF.

CDR3 bases: TGTGCCAGCAGCCGAACAGGGGAGGGCAATCAGCCCCAGCATTTT. It is translated as CASSRTGEGNQPQHF. V usage is TRBV7-9 and J usage is TRBJ1-5, with 7 bases that match TRBD1. Germline V gene lookup returns CDR1 SEHNR and CDR2 FQNEAQ (reference sequence). V shed 5 bases, J shed 2 bases, and the junction held 6 bases outside the gene matches. The CDR3 sequence is 15 residues long.